This T cell receptor beta chain stems from a study of cytomegalovirus exposure and HLA in healthy donors. A multiplex PCR was run with 60 Vbeta primers and 13 Jbeta primers. The protocol was immunoSEQ multiplex PCR, while the TCRdb copy is restricted to in-frame clones and leaves out a portion. The sample lists around 93,000 clones, approximately 83% occurring once. Regarding this clone: Its antigen is undetermined.

Germline V CDR1 and CDR2: MDHEN, SYDVKM. The J segment lost 4 bases and the V segment lost 5 bases, leaving 5 bases of the junction unmatched. The CDR3 extends over 15 amino acids. General study points: CMV antigen specificity of a few CMV-associated chains was confirmed in vitro. The authors enumerated over 150 TCR beta chains as linked to cytomegalovirus.

The sample taken for sequencing was PBMCs. The V call is TRBV28, the J call TRBJ1-4, with 9 bases that match TRBD1. The origin of this receptor is a man aged 45-60 years in good health and CMV-seronegative. The CDR3 sequence is CASSVTGGVNEKLFF. CDR3 nucleotide sequence: TGTGCCAGCAGTGTAACAGGGGGCGTTAATGAAAAACTGTTTTTT.